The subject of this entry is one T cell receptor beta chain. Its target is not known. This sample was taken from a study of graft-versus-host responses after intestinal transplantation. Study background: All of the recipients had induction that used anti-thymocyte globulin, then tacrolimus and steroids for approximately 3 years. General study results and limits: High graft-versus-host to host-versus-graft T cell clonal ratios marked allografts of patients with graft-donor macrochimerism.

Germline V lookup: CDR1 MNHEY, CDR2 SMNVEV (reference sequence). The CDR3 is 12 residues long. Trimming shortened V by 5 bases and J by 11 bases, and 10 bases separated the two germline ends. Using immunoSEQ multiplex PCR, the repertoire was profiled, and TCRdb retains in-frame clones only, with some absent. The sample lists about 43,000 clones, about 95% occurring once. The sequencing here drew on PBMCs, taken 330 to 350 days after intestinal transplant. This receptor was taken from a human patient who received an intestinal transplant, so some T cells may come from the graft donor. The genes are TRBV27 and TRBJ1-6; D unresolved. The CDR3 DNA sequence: TGTGCCAGCAGTCTCCTCGGGACACCCCTCCACTTT. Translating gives CASSLLGTPLHF.